A selection of T cell receptor beta chains follows, all from one sample in a study of immune evolution from preneoplasia to lung adenocarcinoma. Repertoires were generated with immunoSEQ multiplex PCR, while TCRdb's copy carries only in-frame clones and drops some. The data show under 45,000 clones, over 75% seen once. The sequenced material came from FFPE invasive lung adenocarcinoma tissue. Every receptor here comes from a person between 60 and 69 years old with lung adenocarcinoma. Both conserved end residues are part of each CDR3. The order of the fields is J gene, V gene, clone size, D gene, CDR3 DNA, CDR3 protein. A D gene is named only where the DNA matches it firmly. A clone size is listed for some rows: how often the clone was seen (once, few, many), or a class if it is expanded.

TRBJ1-4 TRBV6-5 - - TGTGCCAGCAGTTACCGGGGTTCAGCTAATGAAAAACTGTTTTTT CASSYRGSANEKLFF
TRBJ1-5 TRBV28 - - TGTGCCAGCAGTTTAAGGGGGCAGCCCCAGCATTTT CASSLRGQPQHF
TRBJ2-7 TRBV5-1 - - TGCGCCAGCAGCTTGGGACAGGCTGGTGACGAGCAGTACTTC CASSLGQAGDEQYF
TRBJ1-3 TRBV5-1 few - TGCGCCAGCAGCTCCTCAGCCTCTGGAAACACCATATATTTT CASSSSASGNTIYF
TRBJ2-3 TRBV19 - - TGTGCCAGTAGATGGAGAGACAAGGGCACAGATACGCAGTATTTT CASRWRDKGTDTQYF
TRBJ1-4 TRBV7-9 - TRBD1 TGTGCCAGCAGCTTAGGGGACAGGGATAACGAAAAACTGTTTTTT CASSLGDRDNEKLFF
TRBJ2-7 TRBV12-5 - TRBD2 TGTGCTAGTGCCCCATCGGGCGGGAGGGCCCTCGGGGAGCAGTACTTC CASAPSGGRALGEQYF
TRBJ1-2 TRBV5-1 - - TGCGCCAGCAGCTTGGCGGGGGCGGACTATGGCTACACCTTC CASSLAGADYGYTF
TRBJ2-2 TRBV7-9 - - TGTGCCAGCAGCTCCGGACAGACTAACACCGGGGAGCTGTTTTTT CASSSGQTNTGELFF
TRBJ1-3 TRBV5-1 - TRBD1 TGCGCCAGCAAACCGGGACAGGGGGAAAACACCATATATTTT CASKPGQGENTIYF
TRBJ1-4 TRBV28 - - TGTGCCAGCCTTCGCCGGGACCCAGGGTTTAGGGAAAAACTGTTTTTT CASLRRDPGFREKLFF
TRBJ1-2 TRBV27 - TRBD1 TGTGCCAGCAGTTTATCGGGGAAGGGGGCTGGTGGCTACACCTTC CASSLSGKGAGGYTF
TRBJ2-3 TRBV10-2 once - TGCGCCAGCTTAGCTTCGCGGGGAGGCGTTGGTACGCAGTATTTT CASLASRGGVGTQYF
TRBJ2-7 TRBV28 - TRBD2 TGTGCCAGCAGTGAAAGCGGGGGTCCCTACGAGCAGTACTTC CASSESGGPYEQYF
TRBJ2-1 TRBV6-5 - TRBD1 TGTGCCAGCACTAAACGGGGGCAGGGGGCGAATGAGCAGTTCTTC CASTKRGQGANEQFF
TRBJ1-1 TRBV4-1 - - TGCGCCAGCAGTAAGGGAGACAGATACACTGAAGCTTTCTTT CASSKGDRYTEAFF
TRBJ1-1 TRBV18 - - TGTGCCAGCTCACCAAAGGGGGGCACTGAAGCTTTCTTT CASSPKGGTEAFF
TRBJ1-1 TRBV18 few TRBD1 TGTGCCAGCTCACCACGGGACAGGGGGTCGAACACTGAAGCTTTCTTT CASSPRDRGSNTEAFF
TRBJ2-7 TRBV7-8 once - TGTGCCAGCAGCTTTTTAGCGAGCTCCTACGAGCAGTACTTC CASSFLASSYEQYF
TRBJ2-7 TRBV5-4 few - TGTGCCAGCAGCTCTGTCCCTACCGCCGGGGAGCAGTACTTC CASSSVPTAGEQYF
TRBJ2-7 TRBV27 few - TGTGCCAGCAGTTTAAGGGGGGCTCGGGAGCAGTACTTC CASSLRGAREQYF
TRBJ2-7 TRBV5-1 - - TGCGCCAGCAGCAACTACAGGGATAACTCCTACGAGCAGTACTTC CASSNYRDNSYEQYF
TRBJ2-2 TRBV7-9 - TRBD2 TGTGCCAGCAGCCCAGCGGGAGGGCCGACCGGGGAGCTGTTTTTT CASSPAGGPTGELFF
TRBJ2-5 TRBV28 - - TGTGCCAGCAGTTTCACAGGAAGGGGGCAAGAGACCCAGTACTTC CASSFTGRGQETQYF
TRBJ2-1 TRBV7-2 - TRBD2 TGTGCCAGCAGCCGAGGACTAGCGGGATCCAATGAGCAGTTCTTC CASSRGLAGSNEQFF
TRBJ1-2 TRBV19 - TRBD1 TGTGCCAGTAGAGGGGACAGGGGGAACTATGGCTACACCTTC CASRGDRGNYGYTF
TRBJ2-7 TRBV18 - - TGTGCCAGCTCACGAGGTTCGGAAGAGCAGTACTTC CASSRGSEEQYF
TRBJ2-3 TRBV7-3 - TRBD2 TGTGCCAGCAGCCCCGGGCGGGAGAGGTTTACAGATACGCAGTATTTT CASSPGRERFTDTQYF
TRBJ2-3 TRBV6-5 once - TGTGCCAGCAAGGCTAGCACCACAGATACGCAGTATTTT CASKASTTDTQYF
TRBJ1-1 TRBV29-1 - - TGCAGCGTTGGGACAGCGGTATTGGGCACTGAAGCTTTCTTT CSVGTAVLGTEAFF
TRBJ2-6 TRBV6-5 - - TGTGCCAGCAGTCCCCTGGGGGTTGGGGCCAACGTCCTGACTTTC CASSPLGVGANVLTF
TRBJ1-1 TRBV30 - - TGTGCCTGGAGCGCACCATGGGGGTACACTGAAGCTTTCTTT CAWSAPWGYTEAFF
TRBJ2-6 TRBV19 few - TGTGCCAGTAGTATTGAAGGTGGGGCCAACGTCCTGACTTTC CASSIEGGANVLTF
TRBJ2-3 TRBV9 once TRBD1 TGTGCCAGCAGCGCGAAGCTAAGACAGGGCACGGGCACAGATACGCAGTATTTT CASSAKLRQGTGTDTQYF
TRBJ1-4 TRBV5-1 - - TGCGCCAGCAGCTTGGAGTGGGGACCTGAAAAACTGTTTTTT CASSLEWGPEKLFF
TRBJ2-1 TRBV9 few TRBD2 TGTGCCAGCAGCGAACGGGGGACTAGCGGCAATGAGCAGTTCTTC CASSERGTSGNEQFF
TRBJ2-6 TRBV7-2 - TRBD2 TGTGCCAGCAGCTTAGCGGGGGGCGGGAGGTCCTCTTTTGGGGCCAACGTCCTGACTTTC CASSLAGGGRSSFGANVLTF
TRBJ1-1 TRBV28 - - TGTGCCAGCAGTTTATCCCAGGGACTCGTCGCTTTCTTT CASSLSQGLVAFF
TRBJ2-2 TRBV19 - TRBD1 TGTGCCAGTGAGGGGGCGAGGGGCACCAGGGAGCTGTTTTTT CASEGARGTRELFF
TRBJ2-6 TRBV18 - - TGTGCCAGCTCACCAAACGATGGGGCCAACGTCCTGACTTTC CASSPNDGANVLTF
TRBJ2-3 TRBV6-6 - - TGTGCCAGCAGTTACGCAGGAATCGCAGATACGCAGTATTTT CASSYAGIADTQYF
TRBJ1-4 TRBV9 - - TGTGCCAGCAGCCAAGGGACGGGGGAAAAACTGTTTTTT CASSQGTGEKLFF